Below, 26 T cell receptor beta chains from the same sample are listed, as sequenced in a study of molecular identifiers for immune sequencing clone quantification. TCRdb reprocessed the PCR reads with MiXCR, giving one entry per CDR3 protein. The sample lists hundreds of thousands of distinct CDR3 sequences; just under 20% were seen once. The sample was naive CD8+ T cells from blood, with Jurkat cell RNA spiked in. Documented subset: FACS-sorted CD8+CD4-CCR7+CD45RA+ naive T cells. The receptors come from a human donor in good health. Some libraries in this study had Jurkat cell RNA spiked in.

A note on this clonotype: This may be a read error: a much more frequent sequence differs by one nucleotide. The chain links TRBV27 to TRBJ1-6, with a possible D match to TRBD1 (6 bases). CDR3 length: 14 amino acids. Germline CDR1 is MNHEY and CDR2 is SMNVEV (reference sequence). Trimming cost V 6 bases and J 7 bases, with 13 bases left between them. This CDR3 reads CASSVQGANSPLHF. CDR3 bases: TGTGCCAGCAGCGTACAGGGAGCGAATTCACCCCTCCACTTT.

The V gene is TRBV18, the J gene TRBJ2-5, with D uncertain. The CDR3 sequence is 13 residues long. Per germline, CDR1 KGHSH and CDR2 LQKENI. V was clipped by 6 bases and J by 5 bases, with 13 bases between them. The CDR3 DNA is TGTGCCAGCTCCCAATATTACCGGGAGACCCAGTACTTC. Residues: CASSQYYRETQYF. Filled out from reference TRBV18 and TRBJ2-5, the complete variable domain reads NAGVMQNPRHLVRRRGQEARLRCSPMKGHSHVYWYRQLPEEGLKFMVYLQKENIIDESGMPKERFSAEFPKEGPSILRIQQVVRGDSAAYFCASSQYYRETQYFGPGTRLLVL.

The table lists this clonotype with a few counts. The V call is TRBV20-1, the J call TRBJ2-1, with TRBD2 matching 11 bases. The germline V gene has CDR1 DFQATT and CDR2 SNEGSKA (reference sequence). Trimming cost V 5 bases and J 2 bases; bases outside gene matches: 14. The CDR3 has 18 amino acids. The DNA of the CDR3 is TGCAGTGCTGACAGGACCCTTAGCGGGGGGGCGGCCTACAATGAGCAGTTCTTC. This encodes CSADRTLSGGAAYNEQFF.

This clonotype was recorded many times. The rearrangement links TRBV5-6 to TRBJ1-1; no firm D call. Germline assignment: CDR1 SGHDT and CDR2 YYEEEE. Trimming shortened V by 0 bases and J by 2 bases, and 11 bases separated the two germline ends. This CDR3 is built from 15 residues. For the CDR3, the DNA is TGTGCCAGCAGCTTGGAGCCGACAAAAAACACTGAAGCTTTCTTT. This translates into CASSLEPTKNTEAFF.

The rearrangement joins TRBV11-2 to TRBJ2-1; 7 bases are shared with TRBD2. CDR3 length: 15 amino acids. The germline gives CDR1 SGHAT, CDR2 FQNNGV. J gave up 0 bases and V 5 bases, and 4 bases lay outside the gene matches. In DNA, the CDR3 is TGTGCCAGCAGCCTAGGGGAGGGCTCCTACAATGAGCAGTTCTTC. This encodes CASSLGEGSYNEQFF. The variable domain in full, completed from reference TRBV11-2 and TRBJ2-1, reads EAGVAQSPRYKIIEKRQSVAFWCNPISGHATLYWYQQILGQGPKLLIQFQNNGVVDDSQLPKDRFSAERLKGVDSTLKIQPAKLEDSAVYLCASSLGEGSYNEQFFGPGTRLTVL.

This clonotype was seen at least ten times. This rearrangement joins TRBV7-9 to TRBJ2-3; perhaps TRBD1 as D (5 bases). V was cut by 1 base and J by 0 bases, with 11 bases left in between. Germline V gene sequence: CDR1 SEHNR, CDR2 FQNEAQ (reference sequence). This CDR3 has 16 amino acids. The CDR3 is CASSLGDSDSTDTQYF. The DNA of the CDR3 is TGTGCCAGCAGCTTAGGCGACAGCGATAGCACAGATACGCAGTATTTT.

This clonotype was recorded a few times. V gene TRBV20-1 combines with J gene TRBJ2-7; unclear D gene. Trimming pared 2 bases from V and 2 bases from J, leaving 13 bases between. The germline gives CDR1 DFQATT, CDR2 SNEGSKA (reference sequence). This CDR3 contains 14 residues. The CDR3 sequence: CSARRWAETYEQYF. Written as DNA, the CDR3 is TGCAGTGCTAGAAGATGGGCCGAAACCTACGAGCAGTACTTC.

Of note for this clonotype: A read error may explain this, as a much larger clone is one base away. Here the CDR3 omits its conserved ending phenylalanine or tryptophan, so a read error is the likely source. V gene TRBV28 combines with J gene TRBJ2-2; D might be TRBD1 (6 bases). The CDR3 totals 14 residues. V lost 4 bases to trimming and J lost 6 bases, with 12 bases between them. Germline CDR1 is MDHEN and CDR2 is SYDVKM. The CDR3 nucleotides are TGTGCCAGCAGTTCCTGGACAGTCTCCGGGGAGCTGTTTCTT. It is translated as CASSSWTVSGELFL.

About this clonotype: Possible read error: a much larger clone is one base away. The chain employs TRBV5-5 and TRBJ2-5; tentatively, D is TRBD2 (6 bases). Germline V CDR1 and CDR2: SGHKS, YYEKEE (reference sequence). Trimming took 0 bases from V and 9 from J, leaving 12 bases between them. This CDR3 has 13 residues. DNA of the CDR3: TGTGCCAGCAGCTTGGTTGGGGAGGTGGCCCAGTACTTC. Translation: CASSLVGEVAQYF.

This clonotype was seen a handful of times. The chain carries TRBV11-2 and TRBJ2-7, with 9 bases aligning to TRBD2. CDR3 size: 14 residues. The J segment lost 4 bases and the V segment lost 6 bases, leaving 7 bases of the junction unmatched. Germline V lookup: CDR1 SGHAT, CDR2 FQNNGV. CDR3 DNA sequence: TGTGCCAGCAGTGGCGGGGGGGCGATTTACGAGCAGTACTTC. Translated, it gives CASSGGGAIYEQYF.

This clonotype was counted once. At one of its ends the junction is not consistent with the germline gene, which may arise from a read error. V and J are TRBV27 and TRBJ2-7; 11 positions agree with TRBD2. This CDR3 has 15 amino acids. The germline V gene encodes CDR1 MNHEY and CDR2 SMNVEV (reference sequence). The CDR3 here is CASSSGSGRAGEQHF. DNA for the CDR3: TGTGCCAGCAGTTCGGGTAGCGGGAGGGCCGGAGAGCAGCACTTC.

This clonotype was counted a single time. Only one base separates this from a far larger clonotype, so it likely reflects a read error. No conserved phenylalanine or tryptophan is present at the end of the CDR3, so a read error is the likely explanation. The chain couples TRBV6-2 or TRBV6-3 to TRBJ2-1, with 7 bases aligning to TRBD1. This CDR3 is built from 10 residues. Germline CDR1 reads MNHEY; CDR2 reads SVGEGT. V trimming: 11 bases; J trimming: 6 bases; junction bases outside the gene matches: 1. The CDR3 loop is CASGGNEQFY. The CDR3 nucleotides read TGTGCCTCAGGGGGCAATGAGCAGTTCTAC.

This clonotype has a count of ten or more. The chain recombines TRBV12-3 or TRBV12-4 with TRBJ2-3; D unclear. The CDR3 has 16 amino acids. V shed 2 bases and J shed 0 bases, with 12 bases lying between them. The CDR3 DNA reads TGTGCCAGCAGTTTATTCCACAAACCTAGCACAGATACGCAGTATTTT. Translation: CASSLFHKPSTDTQYF.

This clonotype was counted only a few times. The chain is built from TRBV20-1 and TRBJ1-4, with 9 bases fitting TRBD1. V was clipped by 6 bases and J by 10 bases; unmatched bases: 9. The CDR3 has 13 amino acids. Germline assignment: CDR1 DFQATT and CDR2 SNEGSKA (reference sequence). The CDR3 DNA reads TGCAGTGCGTCCGGACAGGGGTTCGGAAAACTGTTTTTT. It translates to CSASGQGFGKLFF.

The sample holds many counts of this clonotype. The genes are TRBV2 and TRBJ1-2; 8 nucleotides agree with TRBD1. Germline V CDR1 and CDR2: SNHLY, FYNNEI. V shed 4 bases, J shed 4 bases, and the junction held 5 bases outside the gene matches. The CDR3 runs to 14 residues. The CDR3 DNA is TGTGCCAGCAGTGGGGACAGGTCGGCCTATGGCTACACCTTC. Protein: CASSGDRSAYGYTF. The full variable domain, in which reference TRBV2 and TRBJ1-2 provide the parts outside the CDR3, is EPEVTQTPSHQVTQMGQEVILRCVPISNHLYFYWYRQILGQKVEFLVSFYNNEISEKSEIFDDQFSVERPDGSNFTLKIRSTKLEDSAMYFCASSGDRSAYGYTFGSGTRLTVV.

On this clonotype: A much larger clonotype is one base distant, so this may be a read error. The rearrangement joins TRBV19 to TRBJ2-1; D may be TRBD1 (6 bases). Trimming took 3 bases from V and 4 from J, leaving 13 bases between them. The CDR3 length is 15 residues. The germline V gene has CDR1 LNHDA and CDR2 SQIVND (reference sequence). The CDR3 DNA sequence: TGTGCCAGTAGTATCTACGGACAGAATTACAATGAGCAGTTCTTC. Residues: CASSIYGQNYNEQFF.

This clonotype was found many times. This rearrangement joins TRBV4-3 to TRBJ1-5; D is ambiguous. The CDR3 sequence is 15 residues long. Trimming took 4 bases from V and 0 from J, leaving 10 bases between them. Germline-derived CDR1 and CDR2 are LGHNA and YSLEER. CDR3: CASSRTQTSNQPQHF. The CDR3 DNA is TGCGCCAGCAGCCGAACACAGACTAGCAATCAGCCCCAGCATTTT.

There are many counts of this clonotype. The CDR3 coding sequence is TGTGCCTGGAGTCACCCCGGGGAACTCTATGGCTACACCTTC. This gives the protein CAWSHPGELYGYTF. The gene calls are TRBV30 and TRBJ1-2; D call uncertain. The ends were cut back, 2 bases at V and 4 bases at J, with 14 bases in the middle. Germline CDR1 and CDR2: GTSNPN and SVGIG (reference sequence). The CDR3 is 14 amino acids.

This clonotype was found many times. The chain carries TRBV21-1 and TRBJ2-5; the table assigns TRBD1, which was not confirmed against the DNA. TRBV21-1 counts as a pseudogene. The CDR3 consists of 15 residues. This CDR3 reads CASRVSRTGQETQYF. The CDR3 DNA follows: TGTGCCAGCAGGGTTTCTAGGACGGGACAAGAGACCCAGTACTTC.

With regard to this clonotype: A read error may account for a junction end that differs from germline. The rearrangement uses TRBV10-2 and TRBJ2-2; TRBD2 might be the D (5 bases). The CDR3 length is 14 residues. The germline CDR1 and CDR2 sequences are WSHSY and SAAADI. The CDR3 nucleotides are TGCGCCAGCAGATACACAGCGTATGACGGGGTGCTGTTTTTT. Translated, it gives CASRYTAYDGVLFF.

This clonotype was detected many times. This rearrangement joins TRBV7-9 to TRBJ2-1; D unclear. Per germline, CDR1 SEHNR and CDR2 FQNEAQ (reference sequence). Deletions cut 5 bases from V and 0 bases from J, with 17 bases between. CDR3 length: 17 residues. This CDR3 reads CASSRIIALSSYNEQFF. As DNA, the CDR3 is TGTGCCAGCAGCCGGATTATAGCCCTGAGCTCCTACAATGAGCAGTTCTTC.

This clonotype appeared a single time. The conserved closing phenylalanine or tryptophan is absent in this CDR3, likely reflecting a read error. V is TRBV5-1 and J is TRBJ2-7; possibly TRBD2 for D (6 bases). CDR1 and CDR2 from the germline V gene are SGHRS and YFSETQ. The V and J ends lost 0 bases and 1 base respectively, with 11 bases between them. CDR3 size: 15 residues. The CDR3 DNA sequence: TGCGCCAGCAGCTTGGGAGTCGGGGGTTCCTACGAGCAGTACCTC. Amino acids: CASSLGVGGSYEQYL.

In its sample, this clonotype was seen many times. The chain recombines TRBV20-1 with TRBJ2-7; TRBD2 matches at 7 bases. V lost 5 bases, J lost 0 bases, and 4 bases stayed unmatched. CDR1 is DFQATT and CDR2 is SNEGSKA in the germline V gene (reference sequence). The CDR3 totals 13 residues. This CDR3 reads CSALAVISYEQYF. The CDR3 region has the DNA TGCAGTGCTCTAGCGGTCATCTCCTACGAGCAGTACTTC.

This clonotype was seen a single time. The junction shows a germline mismatch at one end, possibly a read error. This chain connects TRBV3-1 to TRBJ1-2; a weak D match, TRBD1 (6 bases). The CDR3 length is 15 residues. Germline CDR1 reads LGHDT; CDR2 reads YNNKEL (reference sequence). This CDR3 reads CASSQPDGQSYGHTF. The CDR3 DNA reads as TGTGCCAGCAGCCAACCGGACGGACAGTCCTATGGCCACACCTTC.

There are a few counts of this clonotype. This chain links TRBV27 with TRBJ2-7; the match to TRBD1 covers 12 bases. CDR3 length: 15 amino acids. The V gene end was trimmed by 7 bases and the J gene end by 5 bases; junction bases not matched to a gene: 9. Germline CDR1 MNHEY, CDR2 SMNVEV (reference sequence). This chain's CDR3 is CASTRRGQGAHEQYF. The CDR3 DNA reads as TGTGCCAGCACCCGAAGGGGACAGGGGGCTCACGAGCAGTACTTC.

This clonotype was seen at least ten times. The chain recombines TRBV27 with TRBJ2-2; no clear D gene. Germline lookup yields CDR1 MNHEY and CDR2 SMNVEV (reference sequence). The CDR3 totals 13 residues. V lost 2 bases and J lost 4, with 5 bases in between. The CDR3 DNA follows: TGTGCCAGCAGTTTAGTGTTCACCGGGGAGCTGTTTTTT. It specifies CASSLVFTGELFF.